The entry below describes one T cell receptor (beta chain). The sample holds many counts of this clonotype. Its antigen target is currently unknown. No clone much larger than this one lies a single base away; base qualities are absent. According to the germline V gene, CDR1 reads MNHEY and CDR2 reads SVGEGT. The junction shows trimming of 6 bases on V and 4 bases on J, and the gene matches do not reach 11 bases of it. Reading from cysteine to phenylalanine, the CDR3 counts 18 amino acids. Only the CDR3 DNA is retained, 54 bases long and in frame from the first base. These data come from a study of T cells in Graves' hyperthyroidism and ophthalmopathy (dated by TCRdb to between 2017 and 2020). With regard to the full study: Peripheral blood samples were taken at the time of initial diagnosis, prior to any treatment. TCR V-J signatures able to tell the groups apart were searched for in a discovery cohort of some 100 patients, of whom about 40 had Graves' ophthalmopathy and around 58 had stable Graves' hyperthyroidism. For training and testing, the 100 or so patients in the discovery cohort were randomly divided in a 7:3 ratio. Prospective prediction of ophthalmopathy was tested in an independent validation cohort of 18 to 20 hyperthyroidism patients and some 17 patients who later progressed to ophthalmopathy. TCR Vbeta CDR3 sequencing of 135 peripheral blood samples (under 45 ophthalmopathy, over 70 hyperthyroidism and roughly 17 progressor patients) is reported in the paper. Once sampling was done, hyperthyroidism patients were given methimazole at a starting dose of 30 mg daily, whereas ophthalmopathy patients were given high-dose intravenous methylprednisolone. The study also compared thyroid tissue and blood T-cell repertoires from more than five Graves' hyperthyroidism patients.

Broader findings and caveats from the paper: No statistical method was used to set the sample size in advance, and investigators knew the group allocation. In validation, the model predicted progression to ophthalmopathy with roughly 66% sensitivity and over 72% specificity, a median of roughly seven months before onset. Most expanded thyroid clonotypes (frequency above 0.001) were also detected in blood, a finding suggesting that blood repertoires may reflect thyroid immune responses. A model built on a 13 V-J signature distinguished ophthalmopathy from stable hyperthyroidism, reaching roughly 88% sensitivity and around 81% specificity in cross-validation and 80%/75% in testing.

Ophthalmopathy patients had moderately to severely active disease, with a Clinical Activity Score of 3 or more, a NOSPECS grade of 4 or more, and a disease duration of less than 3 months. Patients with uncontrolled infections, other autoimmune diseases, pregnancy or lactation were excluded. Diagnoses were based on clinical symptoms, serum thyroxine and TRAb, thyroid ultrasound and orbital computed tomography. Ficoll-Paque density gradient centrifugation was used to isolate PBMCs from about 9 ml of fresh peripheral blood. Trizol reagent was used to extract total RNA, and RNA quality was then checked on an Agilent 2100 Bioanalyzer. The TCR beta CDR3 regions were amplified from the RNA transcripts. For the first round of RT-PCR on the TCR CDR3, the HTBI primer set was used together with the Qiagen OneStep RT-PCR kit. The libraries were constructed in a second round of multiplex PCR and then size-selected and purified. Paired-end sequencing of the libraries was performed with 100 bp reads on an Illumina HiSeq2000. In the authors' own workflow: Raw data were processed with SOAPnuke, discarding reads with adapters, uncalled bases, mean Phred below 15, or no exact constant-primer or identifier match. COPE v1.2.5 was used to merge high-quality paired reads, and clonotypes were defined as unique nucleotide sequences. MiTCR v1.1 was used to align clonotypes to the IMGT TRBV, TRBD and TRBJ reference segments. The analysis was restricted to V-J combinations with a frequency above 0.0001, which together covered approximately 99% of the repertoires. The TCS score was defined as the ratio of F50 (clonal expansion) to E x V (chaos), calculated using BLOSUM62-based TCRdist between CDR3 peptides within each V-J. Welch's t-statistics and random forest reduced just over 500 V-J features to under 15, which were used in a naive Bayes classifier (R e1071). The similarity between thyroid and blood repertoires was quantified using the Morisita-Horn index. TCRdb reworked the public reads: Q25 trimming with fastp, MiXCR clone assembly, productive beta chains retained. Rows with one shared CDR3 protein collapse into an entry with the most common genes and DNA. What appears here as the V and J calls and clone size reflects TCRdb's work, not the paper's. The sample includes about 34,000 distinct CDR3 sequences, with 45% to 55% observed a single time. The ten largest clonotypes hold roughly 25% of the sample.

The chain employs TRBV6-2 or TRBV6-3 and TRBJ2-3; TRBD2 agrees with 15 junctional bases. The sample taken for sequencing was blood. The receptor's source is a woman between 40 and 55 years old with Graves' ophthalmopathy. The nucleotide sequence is TGTGCCAGCAGACCCCTATGGACTAGCGGGGGGGCGGCAGATACGCAGTATTTT. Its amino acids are CASRPLWTSGGAADTQYF.